Only a few counts were recorded for the clone carrying this TCR beta chain. Antigen specificity is unknown. Template switching added a universal primer binding site, and final cDNA carried unique molecular identifiers. MiXCR was run by TCRdb on the 5' RACE reads, yielding one entry per CDR3 protein. Among about 550,000 distinct CDR3 sequences listed, 20% to 25% were seen once. The source of the sample is a study of identical twins. Points from the study as a whole: Abundant cord blood beta clonotypes carried fewer insertions; memory repertoires showed none.

The CDR3 totals 15 residues. V was trimmed by 0 bases and J by 7 bases, leaving 13 bases between them. Germline CDR1 is LGHDT and CDR2 is YNNKEL (reference sequence). The sample was also reused in another study, on yellow fever vaccine responses in identical twins.

The chain recombines TRBV3-1 with TRBJ2-1; weak D call: TRBD1 (6 bases). The sequencing input was CD4+ T cells sorted from blood. This receptor was obtained from a woman under 30 in good health. The CDR3 reads CASSQDPGVGNEQFF. DNA of the CDR3: TGTGCCAGCAGCCAAGACCCAGGGGTGGGGAATGAGCAGTTCTTC.